The clone carrying this TCR beta chain occurred a few times. Antigen: not known. The data originate from a study of T-cell memory formation after mild COVID-19. Findings and caveats of the study: Clones shrinking between day 15 and 85 showed a balanced CD4/CD8 split, and those that grew later tilted toward CD4+.

TCRdb independently ran MiXCR on the 5' RACE reads; one entry per CDR3 protein. This table has about 430,000 distinct CDR3 sequences, approximately 25% appearing once. The sequencing sample was made of PBMCs or a T cell subset sorted from them (not recorded which). The sequence was collected from an adult woman who had mild COVID-19 (a few samples of this study predate the infection). Cell type and time point are not known.

CDR3 region: CATSDFSGTGIGNEQFF. Here the CDR3 DNA reads TGTGCCACCAGTGATTTCTCCGGGACAGGAATTGGCAATGAGCAGTTCTTC. This chain connects TRBV24-1 to TRBJ2-1; TRBD1 aligns across 8 bases. The length of the CDR3 is 17 residues. Germline trimming cut 1 base from V and 6 bases from J; bases unmatched to any gene: 10. Per the germline V gene, CDR1 is KGHDR and CDR2 is SFDVKD.